At least ten counts were recorded for the clone carrying this TCR beta chain. This sample stems from a study of early T cells in non-severe SARS-CoV-2 infection. The wider study: Whole-blood bulk RNA, unsorted, was sequenced, and chains were unpaired.

Germline CDR1 and CDR2: DFQATT and SNEGSKA (reference sequence). Trimming shortened V by 6 bases and J by 4 bases, and 12 bases separated the two germline ends. The CDR3 length is 12 residues. Unique molecular identifiers were attached to individual cDNA molecules. TCRdb processed the 5' RACE reads anew with MiXCR; each CDR3 protein has one entry. The sample has tens of thousands of distinct CDR3 sequences; 14% to 15% are singletons. The chain recombines TRBV20-1 with TRBJ1-1; a possible D gene is TRBD1 (5 bases). Sequenced: whole blood. The receptor comes from an adult who was a healthcare worker with PCR-confirmed SARS-CoV-2 infection or an uninfected control (not recorded which). The CDR3 here is CSASRQFTEAFF. DNA for the CDR3: TGCAGTGCCAGCCGACAGTTCACTGAAGCTTTCTTT.